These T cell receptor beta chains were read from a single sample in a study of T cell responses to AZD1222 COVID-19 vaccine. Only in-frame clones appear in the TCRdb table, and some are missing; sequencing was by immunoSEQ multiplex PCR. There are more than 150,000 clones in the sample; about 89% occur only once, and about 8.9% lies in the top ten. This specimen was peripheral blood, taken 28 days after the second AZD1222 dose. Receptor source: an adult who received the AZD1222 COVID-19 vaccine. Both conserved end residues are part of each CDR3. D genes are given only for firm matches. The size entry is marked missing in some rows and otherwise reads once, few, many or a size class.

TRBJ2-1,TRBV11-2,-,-,TGTGCCAGCAGCGTCCATAGTGGGCAGTTCTTC,CASSVHSGQFF
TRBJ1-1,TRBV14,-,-,TGTGCCAGCAGGGACATCCTGAGTATCACTGAAGCTTTCTTT,CASRDILSITEAFF
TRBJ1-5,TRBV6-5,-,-,TGTGCCAGCAGGCCGGACGGGATTCAGCCCCAGCATTTT,CASRPDGIQPQHF
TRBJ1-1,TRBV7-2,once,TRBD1,TGTGCCAGCAGCCCCCGGACAGGGATTGAAGCTTTCTTT,CASSPRTGIEAFF
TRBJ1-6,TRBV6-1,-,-,TGTGCCAGCAGTGAATCCCTCGGCCTTAATTCACCCCTCCACTTT,CASSESLGLNSPLHF
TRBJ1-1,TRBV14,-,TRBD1,TGTGCCAGCAGCCAATACCCGGGACAGAAGAACACTGAAGCTTTCTTT,CASSQYPGQKNTEAFF
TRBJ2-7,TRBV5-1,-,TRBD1,TGCGCCAGCAGCCCTACGCCGGGACAGAATTACGAGCAGTACTTC,CASSPTPGQNYEQYF
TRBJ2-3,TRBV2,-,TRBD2,TGTGCCAGCAGGCCGGGACTAGCGGGAGAAGGGCAGTATTTT,CASRPGLAGEGQYF
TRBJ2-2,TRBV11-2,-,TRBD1,TGTGCCAGCAGCCAGGGGCGGGGCAGGGGGCCCGGGGAGCTGTTTTTT,CASSQGRGRGPGELFF
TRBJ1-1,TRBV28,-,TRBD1,TGTGCCAGCAGTCCCGCCGGGACAGGGAAAAGGACTGAAGCTTTCTTT,CASSPAGTGKRTEAFF
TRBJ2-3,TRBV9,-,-,TGTGCCAGCAGCGTAGGTCCAAACACAGATACGCAGTATTTT,CASSVGPNTDTQYF
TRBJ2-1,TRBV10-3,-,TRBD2,TGTGCCATCAGTGATAAAGGCGGGAGGGCTTACAATGAGCAGTTCTTC,CAISDKGGRAYNEQFF
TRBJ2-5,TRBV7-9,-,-,TGTGCCAGCAAATCCTTAGGGACCTCGGACTTC,CASKSLGTSDF
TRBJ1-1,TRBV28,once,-,TGTGCCAGCAGCCGCGGCAGGGACACTGAAGCTTTCTTT,CASSRGRDTEAFF
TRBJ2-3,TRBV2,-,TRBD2,TGTGCCAGCAGTAAAGGTGGACTAGCGGGAGGATGGGCAGATACGCAGTATTTT,CASSKGGLAGGWADTQYF
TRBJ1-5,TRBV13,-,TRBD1,TGTGCCAGCAGCCTATCAGGGACAGGCCTTGGACGACAGCCCCAGCATTTT,CASSLSGTGLGRQPQHF
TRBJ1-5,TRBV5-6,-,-,TGTGCCAGCAGCTTGATGGGGCAGCCCCAGCATTTT,CASSLMGQPQHF
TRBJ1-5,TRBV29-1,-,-,TGCAGCGTGCAACAGGGTTCAGGCAATCAGCCCCAGCATTTT,CSVQQGSGNQPQHF
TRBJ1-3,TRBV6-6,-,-,TGTGCCAGTGACAGGTCAGGCTCTGGAAACACCATATATTTT,CASDRSGSGNTIYF
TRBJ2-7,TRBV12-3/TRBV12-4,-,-,TGTGCCAGCAGGAGGTTGGACGAGCAGTACTTC,CASRRLDEQYF
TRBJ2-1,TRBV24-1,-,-,TGTGCCACCAGTGATTTAGGGGGGCACGCGCCTAACAATGAGCAGTTCTTC,CATSDLGGHAPNNEQFF
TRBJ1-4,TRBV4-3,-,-,TGCGCCAGCAGCAGGGCAACTAATGAAAAACTGTTTTTT,CASSRATNEKLFF
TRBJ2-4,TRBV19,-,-,TGTGCCAGTACCGAGCAGGCGCAGGGTGCCAAAAACATTCAGTACTTC,CASTEQAQGAKNIQYF
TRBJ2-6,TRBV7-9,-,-,TGTGCCAGCAGCTCCATAGGTCGGGCTGGGGCCAACGTCCTGACTTTC,CASSSIGRAGANVLTF
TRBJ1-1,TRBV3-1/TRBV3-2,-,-,TGTGCCAGCAGCCAAGATCCCGCCGGTCACAATGAAGCTTTCTTT,CASSQDPAGHNEAFF
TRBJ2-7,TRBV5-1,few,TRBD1,TGCGCCAGCAGCTTGGGAGCCGGGACAGGGTTCTCCTACGAGCAGTACTTC,CASSLGAGTGFSYEQYF
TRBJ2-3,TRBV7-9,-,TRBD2,TGTGCCAGCAGCTCTAGCGGAAGTAGCACAGATACGCAGTATTTT,CASSSSGSSTDTQYF
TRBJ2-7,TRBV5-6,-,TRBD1,TGTGCCAGCGGCCCCACAGGGACAGGGGCCTACGAGCAGTACTTC,CASGPTGTGAYEQYF
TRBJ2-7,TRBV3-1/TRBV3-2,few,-,TGTGCCAGCAGCCCAGACAGGTACGAGCAGTACTTC,CASSPDRYEQYF
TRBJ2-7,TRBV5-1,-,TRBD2,TGCGCCAGCAGCCCACTAGCGGGAGTGGGTTACGAGCAGTACTTC,CASSPLAGVGYEQYF
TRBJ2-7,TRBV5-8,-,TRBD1,TGTGCCAGCAGCGGGAACGCACAGGGGGCGAGCTCCTACGAGCAGTACTTC,CASSGNAQGASSYEQYF
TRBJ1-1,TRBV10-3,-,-,TGTGCCATCAGTGAGTCAAGGGAGTACACTGAAGCTTTCTTT,CAISESREYTEAFF
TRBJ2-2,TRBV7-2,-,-,TGTGCCAGCAGCGCCGGATTGAACACCGGGGAGCTGTTTTTT,CASSAGLNTGELFF
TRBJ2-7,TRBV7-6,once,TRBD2,TGTGCCAGCAGCTTAGGAGTCGCGGGAGGGCCTCGTGAGCAGTACTTC,CASSLGVAGGPREQYF
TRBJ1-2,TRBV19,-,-,TGTGCCACCTCACAAACGAACTATGGCTACACCTTC,CATSQTNYGYTF
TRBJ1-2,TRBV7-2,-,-,TGTGCCAGCAGCCCCGGACAGACGCCCACCTATGGCTACACCTTC,CASSPGQTPTYGYTF
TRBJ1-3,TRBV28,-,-,TGTGCCAGCAGTTCAAAACGGGCCAGCCGGCACACCATATATTTT,CASSSKRASRHTIYF
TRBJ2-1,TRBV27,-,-,TGTGCCAGCAGTTTTCTCAGGGGCTCCTACAATGAGCAGTTCTTC,CASSFLRGSYNEQFF
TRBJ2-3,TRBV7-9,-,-,TGTGCCAGCGGACTCTCAACAGATACGCAGTATTTT,CASGLSTDTQYF
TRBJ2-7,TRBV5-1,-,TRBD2,TGCGCCAGCAGATTGAGGACTAGCGGGTCCTACGAGCAGTACTTC,CASRLRTSGSYEQYF
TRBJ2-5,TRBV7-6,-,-,TGTGCCAGCAGCCCCCACCCTCCGGACAGAGTGGGCCAAGAGACCCAGTACTTC,CASSPHPPDRVGQETQYF
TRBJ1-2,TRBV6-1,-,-,TGTGCCAGCAGTGAAGGTAACAGTTTCTATGGCTACACCTTC,CASSEGNSFYGYTF
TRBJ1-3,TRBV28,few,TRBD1,TGTGCCAGCAGCTTTACCGGACAGGGGGCTGGAAACACCATATATTTT,CASSFTGQGAGNTIYF
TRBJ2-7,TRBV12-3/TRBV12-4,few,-,TGTGCCAGCAGTTCCCCCGTTGGGGAGCAGTACTTC,CASSSPVGEQYF
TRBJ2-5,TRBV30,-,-,TGTGCCTGGAGCCCAATCCGGGAGACCCAGTACTTC,CAWSPIRETQYF
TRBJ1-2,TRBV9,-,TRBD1,TGTGCCAGCAGCGTAGAACAGGGGACTAACTATGGCTACACCTTC,CASSVEQGTNYGYTF
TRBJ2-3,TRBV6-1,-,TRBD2,TGTGCCAGCAGTGATGCGGGAGGGCCAGATACGCAGTATTTT,CASSDAGGPDTQYF
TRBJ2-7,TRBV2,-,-,TGTGCCAGCAGTTCCCACGGGGCCACCTACGAGCAGTACTTC,CASSSHGATYEQYF
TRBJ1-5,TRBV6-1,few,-,TGTGCCAGCAGTGACAATTCCAGGTACAATCAGCCCCAGCATTTT,CASSDNSRYNQPQHF
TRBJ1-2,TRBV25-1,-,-,TGTGCCAGCAGTCCCGGCCTAAACTATGGCTACACCTTC,CASSPGLNYGYTF
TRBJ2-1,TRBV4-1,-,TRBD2,TGCGCCAGCAGCCAAGAGGCGACTAGCGGTCCCTACAATGAGCAGTTCTTC,CASSQEATSGPYNEQFF
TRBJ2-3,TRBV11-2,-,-,TGTGCCAGCGGACCCCGGGACTCTTCCACAGATACGCAGTATTTT,CASGPRDSSTDTQYF
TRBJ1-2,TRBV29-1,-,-,TGCAGCGTAGTTACAGAGTATGGCTACGCCTTC,CSVVTEYGYAF
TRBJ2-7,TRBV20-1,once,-,TGCAGTGCTGGACTGCTATACGAGCAGTACTTC,CSAGLLYEQYF